Following are 31 T cell receptor beta chains from one sample sequenced in a study of blood T cell repertoires in COVID-19. Measured with immunoSEQ multiplex PCR; TCRdb has only the in-frame clones, and not every one. This sample has approximately 320,000 clones, with roughly nine tenths found just once. The source material was PBMCs or T cells enriched from blood (not recorded which). The receptors originated from a man aged 55 to 70 who had recovered from COVID-19.

Note on this clone: At one boundary the junction diverges from the germline segment, which might be a read error. Other DNA sequences in the sample encode the same CDR3. The V and J genes are TRBV12-3 or TRBV12-4 and TRBJ2-1; weak D call: TRBD2 (6 bases). The CDR3 runs to 12 residues. As DNA, the CDR3 is TGTGCCAGCAGTCTAGCGAGCAATGAGCAGTTCTTC. This gives the protein CASSLASNEQFF.

In this sample, this clone turned up once. The chain carries TRBV11-2 and TRBJ1-6; 8 nucleotides line up with TRBD1. The germline V gene encodes CDR1 SGHAT and CDR2 FQNNGV. This CDR3 spans 18 amino acids. After removal of 6 bases from V and 0 bases from J, the junction contained 10 bases not matched to a gene. The CDR3 region has the DNA TGTGCCAGCAGTACAGGGGGTACCCGGAGCTCCTATAATTCACCCCTCCACTTT. This sequence encodes CASSTGGTRSSYNSPLHF.

V is TRBV9 and J is TRBJ1-6; D is undetermined. Germline CDR1 reads SGDLS; CDR2 reads YYNGEE. Trimming took off 7 bases at V and 4 bases at J, with 9 bases between the two ends. The CDR3 has 13 amino acids. CDR3 bases: TGTGCCAGCGGTTTACAGTATAATTCACCCCTCCACTTT. Translating gives CASGLQYNSPLHF.

The chain joins TRBV19 to TRBJ2-1; 13 bases align to TRBD2. The V and J ends lost 4 bases and 8 bases, in that order; junction bases with no gene match: 8. Per the germline V gene, CDR1 is LNHDA and CDR2 is SQIVND (reference sequence). The CDR3 has 16 residues. The DNA of the CDR3 is TGTGCCAGTAGTAACCGACTAGCGGGAGGTTTGGATGAGCAGTTCTTC. It specifies CASSNRLAGGLDEQFF.

J is TRBJ2-7 and V is TRBV2; TRBD2 matches at 10 bases. CDR3 length: 14 amino acids. Germline CDR1 is SNHLY and CDR2 is FYNNEI. V shed 8 bases, J shed 2 bases, and the junction held 6 bases outside the gene matches. The CDR3 is CASRRTSGAYEQYF. The DNA of the CDR3 is TGTGCCAGCCGGAGGACTAGCGGCGCCTACGAGCAGTACTTC.

The V gene is TRBV7-6, the J gene TRBJ2-7, with D perhaps TRBD2 (6 bases). The V gene's germline CDR1 is SGHVS and CDR2 FNYEAQ. There are 15 residues in the CDR3. Trimming left V 0 bases short and J 6 bases short, with 15 bases between. The CDR3 DNA sequence: TGTGCCAGCAGCTTAGCTGGTAGCGGAGGCTCCGAGCAGTACTTC. Its protein is CASSLAGSGGSEQYF.

The table lists this clone with a few counts. The chain joins TRBV9 to TRBJ2-2; 7 nucleotides agree with TRBD1. The CDR3 is made up of 14 amino acids. CDR1 is SGDLS and CDR2 is YYNGEE in the germline V gene. V shed 3 bases, J shed 7 bases, and the junction held 6 bases outside the gene matches. CDR3 in amino acids: CASSGSQGYGELFF. CDR3 sequence (DNA): TGTGCCAGCAGCGGTTCACAGGGGTACGGGGAGCTGTTTTTT.

The CDR3 sequence is CASSQDTPYEQYF. The CDR3 nucleotides read TGTGCCAGCTCCCAGGACACTCCCTACGAGCAGTACTTC. V is TRBV18 and J is TRBJ2-7; tentative D call: TRBD1 (5 bases). V dropped 6 bases and J dropped 2 bases, with 11 bases sitting between them. Germline V lookup: CDR1 KGHSH, CDR2 LQKENI. The CDR3 is 13 amino acids.

The chain recombines TRBV14 with TRBJ2-1; 8 bases are shared with TRBD2. This CDR3 is built from 15 residues. V lost 0 bases to trimming and J lost 7 bases; unmatched junction nucleotides: 5. Germline CDR1 and CDR2: SGHDN and FVKESK. CDR3 sequence (DNA): TGTGCCAGCAGCCAAGAAAGACTAGCGACTAATGAGCAGTTCTTC. Translating it yields CASSQERLATNEQFF.

The chain joins TRBV12-3 or TRBV12-4 to TRBJ1-6, with D possibly matching TRBD1 (6 bases). The CDR3 consists of 13 residues. Deletions cut 7 bases from V and 9 bases from J, with 13 bases between. In DNA, the CDR3 is TGTGCCAGCAAGGAGACAGGAAGTTCACCCCTCCACTTT. It codes for CASKETGSSPLHF.

The genes are TRBV19 and TRBJ2-1; D possibly corresponds to TRBD2 (7 bases). V was cut by 7 bases and J by 6 bases, with 25 bases left in between. Germline values: CDR1 LNHDA, CDR2 SQIVND (reference sequence). The CDR3 runs 17 residues. The CDR3 is CASTSTWGGAGFNEQFF. The DNA for the CDR3 is TGTGCCAGTACCTCGACCTGGGGGGGGGCAGGTTTCAATGAGCAGTTCTTC.

This rearrangement joins TRBV5-4 to TRBJ2-1, with 10 bases identical to TRBD2. The CDR3 consists of 15 residues. V dropped 4 bases and J dropped 9; count of bases not matched to a gene: 10. Germline lookup yields CDR1 SGHNT and CDR2 YYREEE (reference sequence). The CDR3 DNA follows: TGTGCCAGCAGCGGGCGCCTAGCGGGAGTTGGTGAGCAGTTCTTC. Its translation: CASSGRLAGVGEQFF.

J is TRBJ1-2 and V is TRBV19, with 8 positions matching TRBD1. The V segment lost 2 bases and the J segment 8 bases; nucleotides outside the gene matches: 19. This CDR3 contains 18 residues. Germline CDR1 reads LNHDA; CDR2 reads SQIVND (reference sequence). The CDR3 coding sequence is TGTGCCAGTAGTATATTGGGAGGGCAGGGGGCCCGTGACGGCGGCTACACCTTC. Translating it yields CASSILGGQGARDGGYTF.

As DNA, the CDR3 is TGTGCCAGCAGCTCAAGGACAGGGGTGGATGATACGCAGTATTTT. Translated: CASSSRTGVDDTQYF. The chain couples TRBV7-9 to TRBJ2-3, with 9 nucleotides matching TRBD1. This CDR3 contains 15 residues. Germline CDR1 reads SEHNR; CDR2 reads FQNEAQ (reference sequence). J lost 6 bases, V lost 4 bases, and 8 bases had no gene match.

The gene calls are TRBV7-9 and TRBJ1-2; D gene uncertain. CDR3 length: 14 residues. Per the germline V gene, CDR1 is SEHNR and CDR2 is FQNEAQ (reference sequence). V lost 4 bases, J lost 5 bases, and 14 bases lay in between. For the CDR3, the DNA is TGTGCCAGCAGCTCAGGCGAGGGCTCATATGGCTACACCTTC. This gives the protein CASSSGEGSYGYTF.

V usage is TRBV7-9 and J usage is TRBJ1-4; 9 bases match TRBD1. The V gene's germline CDR1 is SEHNR and CDR2 FQNEAQ (reference sequence). The CDR3 is 14 residues long. V was pared by 7 bases and J by 5 bases, with 5 bases of the junction left unmatched. In nucleotides, the CDR3 is TGTGCCAGCACCATCGGGACAGGGAATGAAAAACTGTTTTTT. This codes for CASTIGTGNEKLFF. The full variable domain, completed using reference TRBV7-9 and TRBJ1-4, is DTGVSQNPRHKITKRGQNVTFRCDPISEHNRLYWYRQTLGQGPEFLTYFQNEAQLEKSRLLSDRFSAERPKGSFSTLEIQRTEQGDSAMYLCASTIGTGNEKLFFGSGTQLSVL.

This clone is a singleton in its sample. V is TRBV2 and J is TRBJ1-2, with D possibly TRBD1 on 5 matching bases. There are 16 residues in the CDR3. Trimming cost V 3 bases and J 4 bases, with 18 bases left between them. CDR1 and CDR2 (germline): SNHLY, FYNNEI. The CDR3 bases are TGTGCCAGCAGTGAGGGGTCAGGGAGGTTTCGCTATGGCTACACCTTC. It translates to CASSEGSGRFRYGYTF.

The chain links TRBV27 to TRBJ1-6; D might be TRBD1 (6 bases). Trimming removed 7 bases from V and 13 bases from J, with 14 bases in between. CDR1 MNHEY and CDR2 SMNVEV come from the germline V gene (reference sequence). The CDR3 is 12 amino acids. The CDR3 spells CASTSQGGPLHF. DNA for the CDR3: TGTGCCAGCACCTCACAGGGTGGTCCCCTCCACTTT.

This chain links TRBV7-9 with TRBJ2-7, with TRBD1 matching 8 bases. Germline CDR1 reads SEHNR; CDR2 reads FQNEAQ (reference sequence). The V and J ends lost 5 bases and 3 bases, in that order; junction bases with no gene match: 9. The CDR3 spans 15 residues. CDR3 loop: CASSPPGTGRYEQYF. The CDR3 nucleotides read TGTGCCAGCAGCCCGCCCGGGACAGGACGCTACGAGCAGTACTTC.

The chain recombines TRBV5-1 with TRBJ2-7; possibly TRBD1 for D (6 bases). The CDR3 contains 15 residues. CDR1 SGHRS and CDR2 YFSETQ come from the germline V gene. V shed 0 bases and J shed 3 bases, with 13 bases lying between them. The CDR3 bases are TGCGCCAGCAGCTTGGATTGGACAGCGATCTACGAGCAGTACTTC. Protein: CASSLDWTAIYEQYF.

The V gene is TRBV5-4, the J gene TRBJ2-1; 9 bases are shared with TRBD2. V lost 4 bases, J lost 7 bases, and 6 bases stayed unmatched. The CDR3 spans 14 residues. From germline, CDR1 is SGHNT and CDR2 YYREEE (reference sequence). For the CDR3, the DNA is TGTGCCAGCAGCCAGAGCGGGGGGAGGAATGAGCAGTTCTTC. Translation gives CASSQSGGRNEQFF. Full variable domain (outside the CDR3, taken from reference TRBV5-4 and TRBJ2-1): ETGVTQSPTHLIKTRGQQVTLRCSSQSGHNTVSWYQQALGQGPQFIFQYYREEENGRGNFPPRFSGLQFPNYSSELNVNALELDDSALYLCASSQSGGRNEQFFGPGTRLTVL.

V and J are TRBV30 and TRBJ2-5, with 7 bases fitting TRBD1. The CDR3 length is 13 residues. The germline V gene encodes CDR1 GTSNPN and CDR2 SVGIG (reference sequence). Unmatched junction bases numbered 8, after V lost 3 bases and J lost 7 bases. CDR3 nucleotides: TGTGCCTGGAGGGATCAGGGGGAAGGGACCCAGTACTTC. Its protein is CAWRDQGEGTQYF.

The chain combines TRBV29-1 with TRBJ2-1; D possibly corresponds to TRBD2 (5 bases). CDR1 SQVTM and CDR2 ANQGSEA come from the germline V gene. Trimming took 4 bases from V and 7 from J, leaving 14 bases between them. This CDR3 has 13 residues. CDR3 coding DNA: TGCAGCGTTGTTGAGGGAGTCTTGAATGAGCAGTTCTTC. It specifies CSVVEGVLNEQFF.

This chain connects TRBV7-8 to TRBJ2-2; maybe TRBD1 (5 bases). Trimming cost V 3 bases and J 0 bases, with 8 bases left between them. Germline V gene lookup returns CDR1 SGHVS and CDR2 FQNEAQ. The CDR3 is made up of 15 amino acids. CDR3 amino acids: CASSFGAANTGELFF. The CDR3 nucleotides read TGTGCCAGCAGCTTTGGGGCCGCGAACACCGGGGAGCTGTTTTTT.

The gene calls are TRBV5-4 and TRBJ1-2; 7 nucleotides line up with TRBD1. CDR1 is SGHNT and CDR2 is YYREEE in the germline V gene (reference sequence). The CDR3 extends over 14 amino acids. V shed 2 bases, J shed 1 base, and the junction held 2 bases outside the gene matches. The CDR3 loop reads CASSFNRGNYGYTF. In DNA, the CDR3 is TGTGCCAGCAGCTTCAACAGGGGTAACTATGGCTACACCTTC.

The J gene is TRBJ2-3, the V gene TRBV7-2, with D uncertain. CDR1 is SGHTA and CDR2 is FQGNSA in the germline V gene. The CDR3 covers 13 residues. V lost 1 base and J 5 bases, leaving 7 bases between the germline ends. CDR3: CASSLVARDTQYF. CDR3 bases: TGTGCCAGCAGCTTAGTGGCTCGAGATACGCAGTATTTT.

The chain recombines TRBV4-1 with TRBJ1-1; maybe TRBD1 (5 bases). Trimming cost V 2 bases and J 1 base, with 11 bases left between them. CDR1 is MGHRA, CDR2 YSYEKL, per germline. There are 15 residues in the CDR3. CDR3 residues: CASSQTYRGNTEAFF. The CDR3 DNA reads TGCGCCAGCAGCCAAACCTATAGGGGGAACACTGAAGCTTTCTTT.

The gene calls are TRBV14 and TRBJ1-1, with D hard to call. This CDR3 is 13 amino acids long. Trimming removed 4 bases from V and 0 bases from J, with 6 bases in between. Germline V gives CDR1 SGHDN, CDR2 FVKESK. CDR3 residues: CASSLSMNTEAFF. CDR3 nucleotide sequence: TGTGCCAGCAGCCTCAGTATGAACACTGAAGCTTTCTTT.

The J gene is TRBJ1-1, the V gene TRBV5-5; D is perhaps TRBD1 (6 bases). V was clipped by 0 bases and J by 1 base, with 10 bases between them. This CDR3 has 15 amino acids. Germline loops: CDR1 SGHKS, CDR2 YYEKEE (reference sequence). CDR3 nucleotides: TGTGCCAGCAGCTTGGCGACAGGACCGAACACTGAAGCTTTCTTT. Translating it yields CASSLATGPNTEAFF.

The rearrangement uses TRBV6-5 and TRBJ1-6; TRBD1 aligns across 7 bases. The V and J ends lost 5 bases and 5 bases, in that order; junction bases with no gene match: 6. This CDR3 is built from 15 residues. Germline loops: CDR1 MNHEY, CDR2 SVGAGI. CDR3 residues: CASSPSGQNNSPLHF. The CDR3 region has the DNA TGTGCCAGCAGTCCATCGGGACAGAATAATTCACCCCTCCACTTT.

J is TRBJ2-7 and V is TRBV2; the D gene is possibly TRBD1 (6 bases). CDR3 size: 14 residues. The germline V and J ends were trimmed by 2 bases and 2 bases, with 10 bases remaining between them. CDR1 and CDR2 from the germline V gene are SNHLY and FYNNEI. CDR3 coding DNA: TGTGCCAGCAGTGAACTGACAGGTGCCTACGAGCAGTACTTC. Translating gives CASSELTGAYEQYF.